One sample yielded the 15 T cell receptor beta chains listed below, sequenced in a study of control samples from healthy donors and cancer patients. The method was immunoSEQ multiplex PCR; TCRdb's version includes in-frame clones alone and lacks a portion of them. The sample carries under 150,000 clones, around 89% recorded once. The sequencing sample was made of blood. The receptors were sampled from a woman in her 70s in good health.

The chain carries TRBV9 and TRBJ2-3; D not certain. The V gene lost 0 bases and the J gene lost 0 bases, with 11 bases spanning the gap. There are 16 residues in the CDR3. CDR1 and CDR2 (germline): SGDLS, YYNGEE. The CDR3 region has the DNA TGTGCCAGCAGCGTAGATCCAGCCCCTAGCACAGATACGCAGTATTTT. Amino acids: CASSVDPAPSTDTQYF.

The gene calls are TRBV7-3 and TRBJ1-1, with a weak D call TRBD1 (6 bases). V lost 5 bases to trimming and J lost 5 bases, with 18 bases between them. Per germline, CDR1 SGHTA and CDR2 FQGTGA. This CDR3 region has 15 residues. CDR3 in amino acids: CASSPGWGRGTEAFF. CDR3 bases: TGTGCCAGCAGCCCGGGGTGGGGGCGCGGTACTGAAGCTTTCTTT.

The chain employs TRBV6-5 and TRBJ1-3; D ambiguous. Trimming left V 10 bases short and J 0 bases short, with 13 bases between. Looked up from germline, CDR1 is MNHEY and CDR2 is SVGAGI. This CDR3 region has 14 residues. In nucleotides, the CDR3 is TGTGCCACCTACCTCCCGTCCTCTGGAAACACCATATATTTT. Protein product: CATYLPSSGNTIYF.

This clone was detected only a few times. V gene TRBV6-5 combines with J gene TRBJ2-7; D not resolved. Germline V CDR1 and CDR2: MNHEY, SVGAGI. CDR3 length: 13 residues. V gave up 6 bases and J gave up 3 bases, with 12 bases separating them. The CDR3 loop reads CASRTRAGYEQYF. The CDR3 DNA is TGTGCCAGCAGAACCCGGGCAGGCTACGAGCAGTACTTC.

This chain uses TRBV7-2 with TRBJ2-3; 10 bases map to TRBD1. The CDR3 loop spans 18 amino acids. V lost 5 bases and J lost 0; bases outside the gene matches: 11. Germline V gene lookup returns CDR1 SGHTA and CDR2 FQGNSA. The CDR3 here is CASSPHSGTGASTDTQYF. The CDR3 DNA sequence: TGTGCCAGCAGCCCCCACAGCGGGACAGGGGCTAGCACAGATACGCAGTATTTT. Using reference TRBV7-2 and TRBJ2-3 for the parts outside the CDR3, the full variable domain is GAGVSQSPSNKVTEKGKDVELRCDPISGHTALYWYRQSLGQGLEFLIYFQGNSAPDKSGLPSDRFSAERTGGSVSTLTIQRTQQEDSAVYLCASSPHSGTGASTDTQYFGPGTRLTVL.

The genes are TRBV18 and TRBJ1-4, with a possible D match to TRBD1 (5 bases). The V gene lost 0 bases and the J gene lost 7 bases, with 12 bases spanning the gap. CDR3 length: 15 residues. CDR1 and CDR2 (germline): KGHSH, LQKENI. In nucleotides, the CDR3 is TGTGCCAGCTCACCACCGGGGGGAATGGGTGAAAAACTGTTTTTT. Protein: CASSPPGGMGEKLFF.

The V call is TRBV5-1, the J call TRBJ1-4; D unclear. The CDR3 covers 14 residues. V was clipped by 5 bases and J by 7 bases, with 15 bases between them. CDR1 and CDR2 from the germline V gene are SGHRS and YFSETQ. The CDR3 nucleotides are TGCGCCAGCAGTCCGGCCGCGACGGTTGAAAAACTGTTTTTT. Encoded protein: CASSPAATVEKLFF.

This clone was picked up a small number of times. The CDR3 coding sequence is TGTGCCAGCAGCCTGGCCCTTTCTGGGGCCAACGTCCTGACTTTC. Protein: CASSLALSGANVLTF. The chain recombines TRBV5-6 with TRBJ2-6; D unclear. CDR3 length: 15 amino acids. CDR1 and CDR2 from the germline V gene are SGHDT and YYEEEE. V dropped 4 bases and J dropped 1 base, with 9 bases sitting between them.

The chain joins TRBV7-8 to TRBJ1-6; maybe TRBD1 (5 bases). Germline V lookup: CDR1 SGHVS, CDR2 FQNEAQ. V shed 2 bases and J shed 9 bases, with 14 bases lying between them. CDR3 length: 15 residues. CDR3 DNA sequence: TGTGCCAGCAGCTTACTGACAGTCGGTAGTTCACCCCTCCACTTT. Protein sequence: CASSLLTVGSSPLHF.

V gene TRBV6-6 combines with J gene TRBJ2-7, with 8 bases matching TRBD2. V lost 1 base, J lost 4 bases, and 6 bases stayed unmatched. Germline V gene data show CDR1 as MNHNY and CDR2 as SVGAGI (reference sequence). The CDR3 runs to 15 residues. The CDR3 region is CASSYFGGGTYEQYF. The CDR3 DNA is TGTGCCAGCAGTTACTTCGGCGGGGGGACTTACGAGCAGTACTTC.

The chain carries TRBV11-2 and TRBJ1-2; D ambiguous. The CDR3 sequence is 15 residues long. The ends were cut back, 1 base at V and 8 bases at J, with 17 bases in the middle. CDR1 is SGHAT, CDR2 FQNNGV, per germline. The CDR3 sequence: CASSLGLVEPGGYTF. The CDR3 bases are TGTGCCAGCAGCTTAGGGTTGGTGGAGCCGGGGGGCTACACCTTC.

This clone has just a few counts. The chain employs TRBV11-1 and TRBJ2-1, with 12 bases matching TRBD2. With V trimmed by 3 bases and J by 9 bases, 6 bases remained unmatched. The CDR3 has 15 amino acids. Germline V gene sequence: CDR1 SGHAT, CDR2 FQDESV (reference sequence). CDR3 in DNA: TGTGCCAGCAGCTTGCTAGCGGGGGGGCGACGTGAGCAGTTCTTC. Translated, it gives CASSLLAGGRREQFF.

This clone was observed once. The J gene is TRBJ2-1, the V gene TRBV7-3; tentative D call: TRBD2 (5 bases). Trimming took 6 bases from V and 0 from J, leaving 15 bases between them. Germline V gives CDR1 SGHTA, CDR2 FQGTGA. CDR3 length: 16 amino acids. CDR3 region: CASRLGPGSSYNEQFF. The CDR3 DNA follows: TGTGCCAGCAGATTAGGGCCGGGGAGCTCCTACAATGAGCAGTTCTTC.

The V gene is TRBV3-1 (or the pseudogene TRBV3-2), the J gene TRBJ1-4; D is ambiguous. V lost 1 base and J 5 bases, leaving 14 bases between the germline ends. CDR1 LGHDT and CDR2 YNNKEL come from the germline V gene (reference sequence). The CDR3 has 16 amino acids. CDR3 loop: CASSQGGTRENEKLFF. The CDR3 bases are TGTGCCAGCAGCCAAGGTGGCACAAGGGAGAATGAAAAACTGTTTTTT.

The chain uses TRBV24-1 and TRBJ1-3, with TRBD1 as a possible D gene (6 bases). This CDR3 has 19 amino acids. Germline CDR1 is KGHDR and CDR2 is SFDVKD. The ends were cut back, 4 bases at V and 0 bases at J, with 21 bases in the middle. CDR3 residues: CATSDRQVPVQFSGNTIYF. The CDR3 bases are TGTGCCACCAGTGACCGACAGGTCCCAGTGCAGTTCTCTGGAAACACCATATATTTT.